These T cell receptor beta chains were read from a single sample in a study of early T cells in non-severe SARS-CoV-2 infection. TCRdb redid the calling of the 5' RACE reads with MiXCR, one entry per CDR3 protein. The sample has 30,000 to 45,000 distinct CDR3 sequences; over 8.5% are singletons. The sample consisted of whole blood. The source of these receptors is an adult who was a healthcare worker with PCR-confirmed SARS-CoV-2 infection or an uninfected control (not recorded which). CDR3s include the opening cysteine and the closing phenylalanine or tryptophan. The D gene is left open where the match is weak. A clone size is listed for some rows: how often the clone was seen (once, few, many), or a class if it is expanded.

j_call: TRBJ1-2
v_call: TRBV12-3/TRBV12-4
clone_size: many
d_call: TRBD1
cdr3_nt: TGTGCCAGCAGTTTGAGGACAGGGGAGCTCTATGGCTACACCTTC
cdr3_aa: CASSLRTGELYGYTF

j_call: TRBJ1-5
v_call: TRBV6-2/TRBV6-3
clone_size: many
d_call: TRBD1
cdr3_nt: TGTGCCAGCAGTTACACAGGGGGCAATCAGCCCCAGCATTTT
cdr3_aa: CASSYTGGNQPQHF

j_call: TRBJ2-7
v_call: TRBV7-9
clone_size: few
d_call: TRBD2
cdr3_nt: TGTGCCAGCAGCCCTAGCGGGGGGGCACTCGAGCAGTACTTC
cdr3_aa: CASSPSGGALEQYF

j_call: TRBJ1-1
v_call: TRBV28
clone_size: .
d_call: .
cdr3_nt: TGTGCCAGCAGTTTAAGACCCGGAGGGGTCACTGAAGCTTTCTTT
cdr3_aa: CASSLRPGGVTEAFF

j_call: TRBJ1-1
v_call: TRBV7-7
clone_size: .
d_call: TRBD1
cdr3_nt: TGTGCCAGCAGCCCAGGGGGGGTATCCGAAGCTTTCTTT
cdr3_aa: CASSPGGVSEAFF

j_call: TRBJ2-7
v_call: TRBV28
clone_size: many
d_call: .
cdr3_nt: TGTGCCAGCAGAAGGGGCCACGAGCAGTACTTC
cdr3_aa: CASRRGHEQYF

j_call: TRBJ2-3
v_call: TRBV9
clone_size: .
d_call: TRBD2
cdr3_nt: TGTGCCAGCAGCGTCTCTCATCGCCCGGGAGGTAGCGCTTCTAGCACAGATACGCAGTATTTT
cdr3_aa: CASSVSHRPGGSASSTDTQYF

j_call: TRBJ1-1
v_call: TRBV6-5
clone_size: few
d_call: TRBD1
cdr3_nt: TGTGCCAGCAGGCGAACAGGGGGTGAAGCTTTCTTT
cdr3_aa: CASRRTGGEAFF

j_call: TRBJ2-7
v_call: TRBV6-2/TRBV6-3
clone_size: many
d_call: TRBD1
cdr3_nt: TGTGCCAGCAGTTACCCCGGACAGGGAAAGTACGAGCAGTACTTC
cdr3_aa: CASSYPGQGKYEQYF

j_call: TRBJ1-1
v_call: TRBV11-1
clone_size: .
d_call: .
cdr3_nt: TGTGCCAGCACCAAAAATGGGGGGAACACTGAAGCTTTCTTT
cdr3_aa: CASTKNGGNTEAFF

j_call: TRBJ2-3
v_call: TRBV5-1
clone_size: many
d_call: .
cdr3_nt: TGCGCCAGCAGCGTAGACTTCACTAGCACAGATACGCAGTATTTT
cdr3_aa: CASSVDFTSTDTQYF

j_call: TRBJ2-1
v_call: TRBV24-1
clone_size: many
d_call: TRBD1
cdr3_nt: TGTGCCACCAGTGATAACAGGGGTTGGCAGTTCTTC
cdr3_aa: CATSDNRGWQFF

j_call: TRBJ2-5
v_call: TRBV20-1
clone_size: many
d_call: .
cdr3_nt: TGCAGTGCTAGGGTAATAGCAAGGGCAGAGACCCAGTACTTC
cdr3_aa: CSARVIARAETQYF

j_call: TRBJ2-7
v_call: TRBV7-6
clone_size: few
d_call: .
cdr3_nt: TGTGCCAGCAGCTTAGCCCCAGGGGACGAGCAGTACTTC
cdr3_aa: CASSLAPGDEQYF

j_call: TRBJ2-7
v_call: TRBV5-1
clone_size: .
d_call: .
cdr3_nt: TGCGCCAGCAGCGAACTACAGGGTAAATCCTACGAGCAGTACTTC
cdr3_aa: CASSELQGKSYEQYF

j_call: TRBJ1-1
v_call: TRBV12-5
clone_size: few
d_call: TRBD1
cdr3_nt: TGTGCTAGTGGTCGGGGGACAGGGGTATCGATAAGGACTGAAGCTTTCTTT
cdr3_aa: CASGRGTGVSIRTEAFF

j_call: TRBJ2-3
v_call: TRBV12-3/TRBV12-4
clone_size: .
d_call: TRBD2
cdr3_nt: TGTGCCAGCAGTGTCCAGCGGGGGGACACAGATACGCAGTATTTT
cdr3_aa: CASSVQRGDTDTQYF

j_call: TRBJ2-5
v_call: TRBV29-1
clone_size: .
d_call: .
cdr3_nt: TGCAGCGTTGAAGATCCGCCCGCCCAGTACTTC
cdr3_aa: CSVEDPPAQYF

j_call: TRBJ2-7
v_call: TRBV29-1
clone_size: few
d_call: TRBD2
cdr3_nt: TGCAGCGTTGTTAGGGGCGGGGGCGAGCAGTACTTC
cdr3_aa: CSVVRGGGEQYF

j_call: TRBJ2-1
v_call: TRBV6-6
clone_size: many
d_call: .
cdr3_nt: TGTGCCAGCAGTTATTTACGGACCTACAATGAGCAGTTCTTC
cdr3_aa: CASSYLRTYNEQFF

j_call: TRBJ2-2
v_call: TRBV12-3/TRBV12-4
clone_size: many
d_call: TRBD2
cdr3_nt: TGTGCCAGCAGTCCCCTTGATGCGACTAGCATAACCGGGGAGCTGTTTTTT
cdr3_aa: CASSPLDATSITGELFF

j_call: TRBJ1-4
v_call: TRBV11-2
clone_size: .
d_call: .
cdr3_nt: TGTGCCAGCAGCTTAGGCGGGGGGGCTGGTGAAAAACTGTTTTTT
cdr3_aa: CASSLGGGAGEKLFF

j_call: TRBJ1-1
v_call: TRBV29-1
clone_size: many
d_call: .
cdr3_nt: TGCAGCGTTGAAGATCTGGCAGGGAGGAACACTGAAGCTTTCTTT
cdr3_aa: CSVEDLAGRNTEAFF

j_call: TRBJ1-2
v_call: TRBV29-1
clone_size: many
d_call: TRBD1
cdr3_nt: TGCGGGTTGTCAGGGGGAAACTATGGCTACACCTTC
cdr3_aa: CGLSGGNYGYTF

j_call: TRBJ2-6
v_call: TRBV4-3
clone_size: medium-sized
d_call: .
cdr3_nt: TGCGCCAGCAGCCAAGGTGAACAGGGCTCTGGGGCCAACGTCCTGACTTTC
cdr3_aa: CASSQGEQGSGANVLTF

j_call: TRBJ1-2
v_call: TRBV5-6
clone_size: few
d_call: .
cdr3_nt: TGTGCCAGCAGCCTGACAGTTAATAACTATGGCTACACCTTC
cdr3_aa: CASSLTVNNYGYTF

j_call: TRBJ2-3
v_call: TRBV5-1
clone_size: many
d_call: .
cdr3_nt: TGCGCCAGCAGCTTGTCGGGGGTTGCAGATACGCAGTATTTT
cdr3_aa: CASSLSGVADTQYF

j_call: TRBJ2-7
v_call: TRBV6-1
clone_size: .
d_call: TRBD1
cdr3_nt: TGTGCCAGCATAAGGCAGAGACAGGGGTTTAGCGAGCAGTACTTC
cdr3_aa: CASIRQRQGFSEQYF